Following are 19 T cell receptor beta chains from one sample sequenced in a study of T-cell memory formation after mild COVID-19. A single record per CDR3 protein comes from TCRdb applying MiXCR to the 5' RACE reads. Of under 35,000 distinct CDR3 sequences listed, roughly 21% are singletons. The sequencing input was PBMCs or a T cell subset sorted from them (not recorded which). The source is an adult who had mild COVID-19 (a few samples of this study predate the infection). Cell type and time point are not known.

This clonotype was counted a few times. The rearrangement uses TRBV5-1 and TRBJ2-1, with 11 bases fitting TRBD1. The CDR3 runs 15 residues. V lost 3 bases, J lost 3 bases, and 2 bases stayed unmatched. Germline V gene lookup returns CDR1 SGHRS and CDR2 YFSETQ. CDR3: CASSYGTGGYNEQFF. The CDR3 coding sequence is TGCGCCAGCAGCTATGGGACAGGGGGCTACAATGAGCAGTTCTTC. Filled out from reference TRBV5-1 and TRBJ2-1, the complete variable domain reads KAGVTQTPRYLIKTRGQQVTLSCSPISGHRSVSWYQQTPGQGLQFLFEYFSETQRNKGNFPGRFSGRQFSNSRSEMNVSTLELGDSALYLCASSYGTGGYNEQFFGPGTRLTVL.

This clonotype was seen many times. The chain carries TRBV4-1 and TRBJ2-5; 7 bases align to TRBD2. The CDR3 is made up of 14 amino acids. Germline values: CDR1 MGHRA, CDR2 YSYEKL. After removal of 4 bases from V and 0 bases from J, the junction contained 2 bases not matched to a gene. CDR3 region: CASSRLADQETQYF. The CDR3 nucleotides read TGCGCCAGCAGCCGCCTAGCGGACCAAGAGACCCAGTACTTC.

In its sample, this clonotype was seen many times. The chain combines TRBV6-6 with TRBJ2-1; D is unclear. The CDR3 spans 13 residues. CDR1 and CDR2 from the germline V gene are MNHNY and SVGAGI (reference sequence). Trimming removed 2 bases from V and 2 bases from J, with 4 bases in between. CDR3 protein: CASSYGPYNEQFF. The CDR3 DNA is TGTGCCAGCAGTTACGGACCCTACAATGAGCAGTTCTTC.

This clonotype was found a few times. The chain has TRBV12-3 or TRBV12-4 and TRBJ1-3, with D uncertain. V shed 5 bases and J shed 0 bases, with 11 bases lying between them. The CDR3 has 15 amino acids. CDR3 bases: TGTGCCAGCAGTCTCCTCGCAGGCTCTGGAAACACCATATATTTT. Residues: CASSLLAGSGNTIYF.

The rearrangement uses TRBV29-1 and TRBJ2-7, with 8 bases identical to TRBD2. J gave up 0 bases and V 3 bases, and 4 bases lay outside the gene matches. The CDR3 totals 14 residues. CDR1 and CDR2 from the germline V gene are SQVTM and ANQGSEA. This CDR3 reads CSVEAGGLSYEQYF. The DNA of the CDR3 is TGCAGCGTTGAGGCGGGGGGCCTCTCCTACGAGCAGTACTTC.

This clonotype appeared many times. The chain combines TRBV24-1 with TRBJ2-1; TRBD1 is a possible D gene (6 bases). Germline lookup yields CDR1 KGHDR and CDR2 SFDVKD. V shed 2 bases and J shed 7 bases, with 14 bases lying between them. There are 15 residues in the CDR3. The CDR3 is CATSDSGRGGNEQFF. As DNA, the CDR3 is TGTGCCACCAGTGATTCAGGCAGGGGTGGGAATGAGCAGTTCTTC.

This clonotype was seen at least ten times. This chain uses TRBV12-3 or TRBV12-4 with TRBJ2-2; 9 bases match TRBD1. The ends lost 6 bases at V and 5 bases at J; junction bases unmatched: 10. The CDR3 loop spans 16 amino acids. This CDR3 is CASSRKQGARTGELFF. DNA of the CDR3: TGTGCCAGCAGCCGCAAACAGGGGGCGCGAACCGGGGAGCTGTTTTTT.

The sample holds many counts of this clonotype. CDR3 in DNA: TGTGCCAGCAGTTTAGCTGTCGGGAGGGTCAATGAGCAGTTCTTC. It yields the protein CASSLAVGRVNEQFF. The gene calls are TRBV12-3 or TRBV12-4 and TRBJ2-1; 8 bases line up with TRBD2. V was clipped by 0 bases and J by 6 bases; unmatched bases: 4. CDR3 size: 15 residues.

This clonotype was seen at least ten times. V gene TRBV18 combines with J gene TRBJ1-4; the D is unclear. Germline CDR1 KGHSH, CDR2 LQKENI. With 5 bases removed from V and 8 bases from J, the gap between germline ends came to 18 bases. The CDR3 is 15 residues long. This CDR3 reads CASSVGAPPGEKLFF. CDR3 nucleotides: TGTGCCAGCTCAGTCGGAGCTCCACCTGGGGAAAAACTGTTTTTT.

This clonotype was observed at least ten times. The chain has TRBV5-5 and TRBJ2-1; D might be TRBD1 (6 bases). V lost 2 bases and J lost 2, with 8 bases in between. The CDR3 length is 14 residues. Germline assignment: CDR1 SGHKS and CDR2 YYEKEE (reference sequence). The CDR3 sequence: CASSFWDTYNEQFF. The CDR3, as DNA: TGTGCCAGCAGCTTTTGGGACACCTACAATGAGCAGTTCTTC.

The CDR3 is CASSPDTGTEAFF. CDR3 DNA sequence: TGCGCCAGCAGCCCCGACACGGGGACTGAAGCTTTCTTT. The chain is built from TRBV5-1 and TRBJ1-1; no clear D gene. The germline V and J ends were trimmed by 4 bases and 5 bases, with 12 bases remaining between them. The CDR3 totals 13 residues. Germline values: CDR1 SGHRS, CDR2 YFSETQ.

This clonotype was counted at least ten times. The V gene is TRBV6-2 or TRBV6-3, the J gene TRBJ2-7; TRBD1 might be the D (6 bases). Trimming left V 6 bases short and J 3 bases short, with 9 bases between. Germline values: CDR1 MNHEY, CDR2 SVGEGT. The CDR3 runs 12 residues. CDR3 in amino acids: CASRRDNYEQYF. The CDR3, as DNA: TGTGCCAGCAGAAGGGACAACTACGAGCAGTACTTC.

This clonotype was detected ten times or more. V is TRBV5-4 and J is TRBJ2-1; D may be TRBD2 (6 bases). Trimming shortened V by 0 bases and J by 4 bases, and 11 bases separated the two germline ends. The CDR3 contains 15 residues. The germline gives CDR1 SGHNT, CDR2 YYREEE (reference sequence). The CDR3, as DNA: TGTGCCAGCAGCTTGGATGGGACTTCGTACAATGAGCAGTTCTTC. Amino acid sequence: CASSLDGTSYNEQFF.

This clonotype has at least ten counts. V gene TRBV18 combines with J gene TRBJ2-7; D might be TRBD1 or TRBD2, each matching 5 bases. The CDR3 has 14 residues. The V end was cut by 2 bases, the J end by 2 bases, with 10 bases between. Germline-derived CDR1 and CDR2 are KGHSH and LQKENI. CDR3: CASSPSRGPYEQYF. The CDR3 DNA sequence: TGTGCCAGCTCACCAAGCCGGGGACCCTACGAGCAGTACTTC.

The chain carries TRBV13 and TRBJ2-7, with 9 positions matching TRBD1. Losses at the gene ends were 5 bases for V and 6 bases for J; bases not matched to a gene: 8. This CDR3 has 14 residues. From germline, CDR1 is PRHDT and CDR2 FYEKMQ (reference sequence). CDR3 region: CASSAGTGLREQYF. The DNA for the CDR3 is TGTGCCAGCAGCGCCGGGACAGGGCTTCGCGAGCAGTACTTC.

This clonotype was seen at least ten times. The chain couples TRBV7-4 to TRBJ1-1; possible D gene TRBD1, 5 bases. Per the germline V gene, CDR1 is SGHVT and CDR2 is SQSDAQ. This CDR3 spans 18 amino acids. Trimming removed 2 bases from V and 3 bases from J, with 22 bases in between. The CDR3 nucleotides are TGTGCCAGCAGCTTAATCTCGAGGGGCGTAGATGAGTACACTGAAGCTTTCTTT. It specifies CASSLISRGVDEYTEAFF.

There are many counts of this clonotype. CDR3 coding DNA: TGTGCCACCAGCGGAGGACTAGCGGGGACGTCCTACAATGAGCAGTTCTTC. Translation gives CATSGGLAGTSYNEQFF. This rearrangement joins TRBV15 to TRBJ2-1; TRBD2 matches 12 bases. The CDR3 has 17 amino acids. V was clipped by 5 bases and J by 1 base; unmatched bases: 6. The germline gives CDR1 LNHNV, CDR2 YYDKDF (reference sequence).

This clonotype has ten or more counts. The chain couples TRBV7-3 to TRBJ1-5; D call uncertain. The CDR3 covers 13 residues. Germline lookup yields CDR1 SGHTA and CDR2 FQGTGA. The germline V and J ends were trimmed by 2 bases and 4 bases, with 6 bases remaining between them. CDR3 coding DNA: TGTGCCAGCAGCTTAGGGCTAAATCAGCCCCAGCATTTT. Encoded protein: CASSLGLNQPQHF.

This clonotype was seen many times. V and J are TRBV6-6 and TRBJ2-7, with 7 bases lining up with TRBD2. V shed 0 bases, J shed 2 bases, and the junction held 10 bases outside the gene matches. This CDR3 is built from 17 residues. From germline, CDR1 is MNHNY and CDR2 SVGAGI (reference sequence). CDR3: CASSYSPSSGTTYEQYF. The DNA of the CDR3 is TGTGCCAGCAGTTACTCCCCGTCAAGCGGGACTACCTACGAGCAGTACTTC.